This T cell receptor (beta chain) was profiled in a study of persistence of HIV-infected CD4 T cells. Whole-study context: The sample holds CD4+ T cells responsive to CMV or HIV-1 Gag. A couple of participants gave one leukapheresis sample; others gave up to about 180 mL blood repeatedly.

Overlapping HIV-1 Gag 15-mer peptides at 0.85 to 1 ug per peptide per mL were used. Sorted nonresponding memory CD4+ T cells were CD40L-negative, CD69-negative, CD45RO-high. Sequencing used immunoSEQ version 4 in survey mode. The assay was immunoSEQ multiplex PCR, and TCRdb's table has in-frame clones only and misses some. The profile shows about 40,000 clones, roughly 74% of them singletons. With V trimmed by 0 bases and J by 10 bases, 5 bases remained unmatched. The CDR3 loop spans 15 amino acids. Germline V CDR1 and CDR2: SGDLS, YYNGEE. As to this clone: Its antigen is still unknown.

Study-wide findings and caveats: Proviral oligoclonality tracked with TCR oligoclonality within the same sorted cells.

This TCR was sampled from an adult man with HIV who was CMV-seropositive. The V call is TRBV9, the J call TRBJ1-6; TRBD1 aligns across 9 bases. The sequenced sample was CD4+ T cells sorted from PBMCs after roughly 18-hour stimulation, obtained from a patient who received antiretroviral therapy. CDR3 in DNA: TGTGCCAGCAGCGTAGCAGGGACAGGGAGGTCACCCCTCCACTTT. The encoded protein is CASSVAGTGRSPLHF.